Included here is one T cell receptor (beta chain) sequence, with context. The data belong to a study of control samples from healthy donors and cancer patients. The protocol was immunoSEQ multiplex PCR, while the TCRdb copy is restricted to in-frame clones and leaves out a portion. The data contain approximately 69,000 clones, roughly nine tenths of them singletons. In germline, CDR1 is SNHLY, CDR2 FYNNEI. The CDR3 consists of 14 residues. Trimming at V came to 6 bases and at J to 3 bases, leaving 6 bases not matched to a gene. The origin of this receptor is a man between 60 and 70 years old with colorectal cancer. The chain joins TRBV2 to TRBJ2-3, with 7 bases fitting TRBD1. Input material: PBMCs. The CDR3 is CASRGDRVTDTQYF. The CDR3 nucleotides are TGTGCCAGCAGGGGAGACAGGGTAACAGATACGCAGTATTTT.